The clone carrying this T cell receptor beta chain showed up many times. Its antigen remains unidentified. The data derive from a study of regulatory T cells in long-lasting Graves disease. Arm-PCR of CDR3 regions and iRepertoire HTBI primers were the basis on which TCR beta libraries were built. TCRdb reanalysed the multiplex PCR reads using MiXCR and keeps one entry per CDR3 protein. The table lists about half a million distinct CDR3 sequences, approximately 12% of them singletons. Time point given: newly diagnosed GD, antithyroid drugs for less than 3 months. Construction of the TCR library relied on RNA isolated from PBMCs. Study-wide results and limits: Preferential use of TRBV28, TRBJ1-2 and TRBJ2-5 was seen in persistent disease.

Germline values: CDR1 MDHEN, CDR2 SYDVKM. J was trimmed by 1 base and V by 7 bases; bases with no gene match: 9. This CDR3 has 16 amino acids. These data were likewise used in another study, on T cells in Graves' hyperthyroidism and ophthalmopathy. According to that study: Initially, a first-round RT-PCR of the TCR CDR3 employed the HTBI primer set.

V gene TRBV28 combines with J gene TRBJ2-1; TRBD2 aligns across 8 bases. The source was peripheral blood mononuclear cells (PBMCs), collected at new diagnosis, from a patient treated with antithyroid drugs. The TCR comes from a woman aged 30 to 39 with Graves disease. Written as DNA, the CDR3 is TGTGCCAGCATTGCAGCGGGAGCCCCTTCCTACAATGAGCAGTTCTTC. Protein sequence: CASIAAGAPSYNEQFF.